A selection of T cell receptor beta chains follows, all from one sample in a study of long-term antiretroviral therapy in people with HIV. Repertoires were generated with immunoSEQ multiplex PCR, while TCRdb's copy carries only in-frame clones and drops some. Here the sample spans roughly 38,000 clones, 75% to 85% being singletons. The sample here was unsorted PBMCs, taken 3.4 years after starting antiretroviral therapy. These receptors originate from a man under 40 with HIV. CDR3s include the opening cysteine and the closing phenylalanine or tryptophan. D genes are given only for firm matches. Size is stated for part of the rows, as once, few or many counts, or as a class when the clone is expanded.

clone_size j_call d_call v_call cdr3_aa cdr3_nt
- TRBJ2-3 - TRBV27 CASSFDPPITSTDTQYF TGTGCCAGCAGTTTTGATCCCCCGATCACTAGCACAGATACGCAGTATTTT
once TRBJ2-7 - TRBV4-1 CASSQGGTVDEQYF TGCGCCAGCAGCCAAGGGGGGACCGTCGACGAGCAGTACTTC
once TRBJ1-5 - TRBV5-1 CASSLTGNGQPQHF TGCGCCAGCAGCTTGACAGGGAACGGCCAGCCCCAGCATTTT
- TRBJ2-7 - TRBV25-1 CASSESGEAYEQYF TGTGCCAGCAGTGAATCCGGGGAGGCCTACGAGCAGTACTTC
- TRBJ2-7 - TRBV5-4 CASSGLGRPYEQYF TGTGCCAGCAGCGGTCTAGGCAGACCTTACGAGCAGTACTTC
- TRBJ2-2 TRBD2 TRBV9 CASSTSSGTGELFF TGTGCCAGCAGCACCTCTAGCGGCACCGGGGAGCTGTTTTTT
- TRBJ2-3 TRBD1 TRBV5-4 CASSSPGTGVDTQYF TGTGCCAGCAGCTCTCCCGGGACAGGGGTGGATACGCAGTATTTT
few TRBJ1-1 - TRBV19 CASSSPGAAFF TGTGCCAGTAGTTCCCCAGGTGCAGCTTTCTTT
- TRBJ2-7 - TRBV29-1 CSVGVASYKQYF TGCAGCGTCGGGGTCGCCTCCTACAAGCAGTACTTC
few TRBJ2-1 - TRBV11-2 CASSPWTANNEQFF TGTGCCAGCAGCCCCTGGACTGCTAACAATGAGCAGTTCTTC
- TRBJ2-7 - TRBV30 CAWSVRGLSRYEQYF TGTGCCTGGAGTGTACGGGGTCTCTCTAGATACGAGCAGTACTTC
- TRBJ2-3 - TRBV1 CTSSQDRDRDTDTQYF TGCACCAGCAGCCAAGATAGGGACAGGGACACAGATACGCAGTATTTT
few TRBJ2-1 - TRBV7-3 CASSLTSTRNGHEQFF TGTGCCAGCAGCTTAACCTCGACCCGCAACGGCCATGAGCAGTTCTTC
once TRBJ2-1 - TRBV19 CASSIAGTGNEQFF TGTGCCAGTAGTATCGCCGGGACTGGCAATGAGCAGTTCTTC
- TRBJ1-4 - TRBV5-4 CASSPTGQLNEKLFF TGTGCCAGCAGCCCGACTGGACAGTTAAATGAAAAACTGTTTTTT
- TRBJ2-7 TRBD2 TRBV29-1 CSVVKTSGRNEQYF TGCAGCGTTGTAAAGACTAGCGGGAGAAACGAGCAGTACTTC
- TRBJ2-7 TRBD1 TRBV11-1 CASSSLPPDRGRAYEQYF TGTGCCAGCAGCTCTCTACCCCCTGACAGGGGGCGAGCCTACGAGCAGTACTTC
- TRBJ1-1 - TRBV4-1 CASSLRGGLTVTEAFF TGCGCCAGCAGCCTCAGGGGAGGGTTAACAGTGACTGAAGCTTTCTTT
- TRBJ1-2 - TRBV28 CASSLGTASNYGYTF TGTGCCAGCAGTCTAGGGACGGCGTCTAACTATGGCTACACCTTC